Described below is a single TCR beta chain sequence and its context. It has no known antigen specificity. The read comes to an end 3 residues before the CDR3 does, leaving the germline J gene to fill in the end. This sample was included in a study of T cells in women clearing cervical HPV infection (dated by TCRdb to 2017 to 2018). Concerning the study at large: The cases were around 23 women with histologically confirmed HPV16-related CIN3 or worse, and 2 of those women had invasive cancers. Among cases, blood sampling occurred a median of about 160 days after lesion detection, with an interquartile range of roughly 90 to 230 days. The controls were about two dozen women whose single incident HPV16 infection cleared within 12 months with no development of precancer or cancer. An exploratory proof-of-principle case-control study, nested within the Guanacaste HPV Natural History Study in Costa Rica, was conducted to compare TCR repertoires across cervical HPV16 outcomes. The parent cohort enrolled about 10,000 women aged 18 or older in Guanacaste, Costa Rica, during about 1992 to 1994 and followed them for less than 8 years. Cases had a median age of around 32 years and controls had a median age of approximately 37, with no significant differences in baseline characteristics. As quality controls, five blinded duplicates were added to each group, bringing the total to 60 or so samples made up of approximately 50 participants and approximately 10 replicates. Blood from cases was collected at the visit where the lesion was first found, while blood from controls was collected once the infection could no longer be detected. Cases and controls were matched on year of sample collection and on age within five years. Since only a few of the women had HLA typing available, the possibility that HLA type was acting as a confounder could not be ruled out. On the study overall, not on this receptor specifically: Lower TRBV6-7 relative abundance was observed in cases than in controls (around 0.1% versus 0.15%; Bonferroni P = 0.0008). Because the number of T cells in each sample was unknown, differences in richness could reflect differing T-cell content rather than repertoire biology. Significantly higher TCR repertoire richness was observed in CIN3+ cases than in controls across sequencing depths, whereas no difference in evenness was found. Cases were distinguished from controls with an estimated AUC of 0.7 to 0.85 by random forest classifiers combining richness and V gene abundances. Because of the cross-sectional design, the study could not determine whether the associations came before infection or resulted from infection, and neither effector/memory subsets nor HPV-specific T cells were isolated.

The immunoSEQ assay used multiplex PCR to amplify TCR beta CDR3 regions from an average of around 1.2 ug of genomic DNA per sample. The assay corrected primer bias using a complete synthetic TCR repertoire to establish an amplification baseline. The amplicons were sequenced using the Illumina platform. Per the original workflow: Sequence errors were corrected by clustering with frequency ratios and a modified nearest-neighbor algorithm, and the sequences were then analyzed in the immunoSEQ Analyzer using IMGT gene definitions. TCR richness and evenness were averaged over 20 rarefaction repeats at each rarefaction depth, excluding samples with fewer sequences than the depth. V, D and J gene relative abundances were compared between groups with Wilcoxon rank sum tests, applying FDR correction. An intraclass correlation of approximately 96% for TCR richness and an average of roughly 80% across over 65 gene segments were obtained from the blinded duplicates. The table comes from immuneACCESS by way of TCRdb, which keeps in-frame sequences with V and J called. Part of the clones is missing from these tables; in studies checked, under half for an unresolved V gene and the rest for unknown reasons. That table supplies the V and J calls and clone size; D and trimming were determined from the DNA. The sample table on file contains about 32,000 clones. The ten largest clones capture 3.5% to 5% of the sample.

The CDR3 covers 15 residues, taking in both the cysteine and the phenylalanine. The DNA has 36 bases, all within the CDR3, and is read from base 1. Here V drops 3 bases and J drops 5 bases, and the junction holds 7 bases not matched to any gene. Every participant had a single incident cervical HPV16 infection, and women with prevalent HPV16 infections were excluded. Cervical HPV DNA was detected by MY09/MY11 PCR and genotyped by dot-blot hybridization. Approximately 15 mL of heparinized blood were centrifuged, and the buffy coat was aliquoted, frozen at -30°C, then stored at -80°C. Genomic DNA was extracted from buffy coat specimens using QIAGEN kits.

Sequenced sample: blood buffy coat. This sequence was found in a woman aged 18-70 years with a cervical HPV16 infection that either progressed to CIN3+ or cleared (not recorded which). The V and J genes are TRBV12-3 or TRBV12-4 and TRBJ2-1, with 7 central nucleotides matching TRBD1. CDR3 DNA, as far as it was read: TGTGCCAGCAGTTTTTTGACAGGGCTTGACAATGAG. Translated, this gives CASSFLTGLDNE. The entire CDR3 reads CASSFLTGLDNEQFF.